The clone carrying this T cell receptor (beta chain) was recorded only once. Its antigen is unidentified. These data come from a study of cytomegalovirus exposure and HLA in healthy donors. General observations from the study: Researchers counted around 170 TCR beta chains as cytomegalovirus-associated. The study assumed roughly uniform donor sequencing depth for presence/absence analyses.

The CDR3 extends over 14 amino acids. The V gene lost 3 bases and the J gene lost 7 bases, with 13 bases spanning the gap. Germline CDR1 and CDR2: SGHRS and YFSETQ. Amplification used 60 Vbeta primers and 13 Jbeta primers. Libraries were prepared by immunoSEQ multiplex PCR; TCRdb keeps only in-frame clonotypes and omits some of them. The sample lists 150,000 to 200,000 clones, around 80% seen once, with more than 1.5% in the top ten. This TCR derives from a man in his late teens or twenties in good health and CMV-seronegative. J is TRBJ1-4 and V is TRBV5-1; TRBD1 is a possible D gene (6 bases). Sequencing was carried out using PBMCs. The CDR3: CASSSAGDIEKLFF. CDR3 nucleotide sequence: TGCGCCAGCAGCTCCGCAGGGGATATTGAAAAACTGTTTTTT.